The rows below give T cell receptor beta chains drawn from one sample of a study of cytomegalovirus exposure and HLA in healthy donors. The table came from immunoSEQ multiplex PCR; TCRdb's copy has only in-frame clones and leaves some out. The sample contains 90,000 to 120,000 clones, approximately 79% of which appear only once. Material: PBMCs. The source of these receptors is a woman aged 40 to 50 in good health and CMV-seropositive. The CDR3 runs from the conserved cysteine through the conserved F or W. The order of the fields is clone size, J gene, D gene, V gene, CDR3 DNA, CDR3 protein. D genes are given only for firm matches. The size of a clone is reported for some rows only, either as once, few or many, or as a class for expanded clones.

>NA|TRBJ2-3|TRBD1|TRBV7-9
TGTGCCAGCAGCTCAGGAGACAGGGGGGGTAGAGGAGATACGCAGTATTTT
CASSSGDRGGRGDTQYF
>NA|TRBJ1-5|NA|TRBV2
TGTGCCAGCAGTGTCACCAGGGATGCTCAGCCCCAGCATTTT
CASSVTRDAQPQHF
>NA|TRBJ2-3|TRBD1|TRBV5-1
TGCGCCAGCAGCACTGGACAGGGGGCTCGTACAGATACGCAGTATTTT
CASSTGQGARTDTQYF
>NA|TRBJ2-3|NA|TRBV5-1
TGCGCCAGCAGCCCCCAGTCCGCCGGCACAGATACGCAGTATTTT
CASSPQSAGTDTQYF
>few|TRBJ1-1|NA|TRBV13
TGTGCCAGCAGCTTAGCAGGCAGGGCTAGGAACACTGAAGCTTTCTTT
CASSLAGRARNTEAFF
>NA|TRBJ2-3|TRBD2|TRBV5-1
TGCGCCAGCAGGGAACCCCTAGCGGGGGGATCAGATACGCAGTATTTT
CASREPLAGGSDTQYF
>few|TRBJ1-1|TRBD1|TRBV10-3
TGTGCCATCAGCTTACAGGGGATGAACACTGAAGCTTTCTTT
CAISLQGMNTEAFF
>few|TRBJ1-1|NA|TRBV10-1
TGCGCCAGCAGCCATCTTAGCGGACATATGAACACTGAAGCTTTCTTT
CASSHLSGHMNTEAFF
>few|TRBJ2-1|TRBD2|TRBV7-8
TGTGCCAGCAGCTTAGGAATAGCGGGAGAGCAGTTCTTC
CASSLGIAGEQFF
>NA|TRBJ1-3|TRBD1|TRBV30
TGTGCCTGGAGGGCAGTGGGACAGGGGTTGAACACCATATATTTT
CAWRAVGQGLNTIYF
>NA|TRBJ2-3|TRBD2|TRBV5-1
TGCGCCAGCAGCTCTGGCCGGGGACTAGCCACAGATACGCAGTATTTT
CASSSGRGLATDTQYF
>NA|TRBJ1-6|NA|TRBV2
TGTGCCAGCAGGGGATTAGGGAGCTCCTATAATTCACCCCTCCACTTT
CASRGLGSSYNSPLHF
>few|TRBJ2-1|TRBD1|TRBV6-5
TGTGCCAGCAACAACCCGGGACAGGGGGCTAATGAGCAGTTCTTC
CASNNPGQGANEQFF
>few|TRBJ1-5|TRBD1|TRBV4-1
TGCGCCAGCAGCCAAGATTATGCCAGGGGGCTTTACAATCAGCCCCAGCATTTT
CASSQDYARGLYNQPQHF
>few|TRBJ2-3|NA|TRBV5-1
TGCGCCAGCAGAAAAGCCATTAGCACAGATACGCAGTATTTT
CASRKAISTDTQYF
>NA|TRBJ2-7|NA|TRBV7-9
TGTGCCAGCAGCTTACGTCCCTCCGAGCAGTACTTC
CASSLRPSEQYF
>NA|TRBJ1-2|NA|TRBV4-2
TGTGCCAGCAGCCAAGAGCATGGAGCTAACTATGGCTACACCTTC
CASSQEHGANYGYTF
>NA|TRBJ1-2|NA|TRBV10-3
TGTGCCAATAACGAAGGACAGAACTATGGCTACACCTTC
CANNEGQNYGYTF
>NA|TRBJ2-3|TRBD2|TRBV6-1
TGTGCCAGCCGGGGGGGGCTTAGCACAGATACGCAGTATTTT
CASRGGLSTDTQYF
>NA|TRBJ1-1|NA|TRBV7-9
TGTGCCAGCAGCTTGACAGGAACTGAAGCTTTCTTT
CASSLTGTEAFF
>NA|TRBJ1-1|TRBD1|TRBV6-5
TGTGCCAGCAGCCAGGACAGGGGGGCGACTGAAGCTTTCTTT
CASSQDRGATEAFF
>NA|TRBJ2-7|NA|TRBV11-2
TGTGCCAGCAGCTTCACAGGGAATAAGGACGAGCAGTACTTC
CASSFTGNKDEQYF
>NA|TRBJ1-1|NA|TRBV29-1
TGCAGCGTTGAAGGGGGGCTGGGAACTGAAGCTTTCTTT
CSVEGGLGTEAFF
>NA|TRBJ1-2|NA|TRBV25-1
TGTGCCAGCAGCCCGAGGGGGAACTATGGCTACACCTTC
CASSPRGNYGYTF
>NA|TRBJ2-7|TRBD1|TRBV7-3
TGTGCCAGCAGCCCTAGGTGGGACAGTGTCGAGCAGTACTTC
CASSPRWDSVEQYF
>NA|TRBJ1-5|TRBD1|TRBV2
TGTGCCAGCAGTGGGGGACAGGGGATTCAGCCCCAGCATTTT
CASSGGQGIQPQHF
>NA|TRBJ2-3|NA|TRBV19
TGTGCCAGTAGTCGTGAGGCGATCCCAAATACGCAGTATTTT
CASSREAIPNTQYF
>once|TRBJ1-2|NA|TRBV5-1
TGCGCCAGCAGCTTGGCAACTGGGGGGGAGAATGGCTACACCTTC
CASSLATGGENGYTF
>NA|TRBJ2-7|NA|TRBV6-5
TGTGCCAGCAGTAGACAGGCCCTCTCCTACGAGCAGTACTTC
CASSRQALSYEQYF
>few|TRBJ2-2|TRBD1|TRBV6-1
TGTGCCAGCAGTGACCGACAGGGTTCCACCGGGGAGCTGTTTTTT
CASSDRQGSTGELFF
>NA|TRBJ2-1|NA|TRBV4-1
TGCGCCAGCAGCCAAGATTGGGCGAGGGCTCAACAGTTCTTC
CASSQDWARAQQFF
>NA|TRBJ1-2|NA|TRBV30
TGTGCCTGGAGTGTGGCGCGGCCAACACGCGTCACGTATGCCTATGGCTACACCTTC
CAWSVARPTRVTYAYGYTF
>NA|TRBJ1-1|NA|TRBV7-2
TGTGCCAGCAACAGCGGGATGCGGCACACTGAAGCTTTCTTT
CASNSGMRHTEAFF
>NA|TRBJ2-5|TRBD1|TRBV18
TGTGCCAGCTCATCTGACAGGGCACAAGAGACCCAGTACTTC
CASSSDRAQETQYF
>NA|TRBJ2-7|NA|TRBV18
TGTGCCAGCTCAAAGTCAGGATCCCCCGAGCAGTACTTC
CASSKSGSPEQYF
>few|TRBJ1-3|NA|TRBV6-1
TGTGCCAGCAGTGACTACTCTGGAAACACCATATATTTT
CASSDYSGNTIYF
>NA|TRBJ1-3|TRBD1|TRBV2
TGTGCCAGCAGTCTCAACAGGGGGCAAGTTGGAAACACCATATATTTT
CASSLNRGQVGNTIYF
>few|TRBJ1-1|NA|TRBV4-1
TGCGCCAGCAGCCCCGACAGACTCACTGAAGCTTTCTTT
CASSPDRLTEAFF
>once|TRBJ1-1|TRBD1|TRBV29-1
TGCAGCTCACAAGGACAGGTTTCGACTGAAGCTTTCTTT
CSSQGQVSTEAFF
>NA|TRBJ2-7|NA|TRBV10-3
TGTGCCATCAGTGACACTCGGGGCGGCGGGGACTACGAGCAGTACTTC
CAISDTRGGGDYEQYF
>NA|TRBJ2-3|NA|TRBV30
TGTGCCTGGAGTGTACCAGGCACAGATACGCAGTATTTC
CAWSVPGTDTQYF
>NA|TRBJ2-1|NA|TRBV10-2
TGCGCCACTTTTAAAGGGGGTTGGCGGGATGAGCAGTTCTTC
CATFKGGWRDEQFF
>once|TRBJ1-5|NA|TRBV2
TGTGCCAGCAGTGAATCAACATCCAATCAGCCCCAGCATTTT
CASSESTSNQPQHF
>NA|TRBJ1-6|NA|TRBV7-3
TGTGCCAGCAGCTTAGGCCAGAGGGGGTCACCCCTCCACTTT
CASSLGQRGSPLHF
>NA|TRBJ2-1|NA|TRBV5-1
TGCGCCAGCCGGATATCCGCCCGGGGCAATGAGCAGTTCTTC
CASRISARGNEQFF
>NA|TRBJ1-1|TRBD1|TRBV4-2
TGTGCCAGCAGCCAAGGCGTAGGGACAGGCGGCACTGAAGCTTTCTTT
CASSQGVGTGGTEAFF
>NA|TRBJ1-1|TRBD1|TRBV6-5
TGTGCCAGCAGTTACTGGGGACAGGGGAACACTGAAGCTTTCTTT
CASSYWGQGNTEAFF
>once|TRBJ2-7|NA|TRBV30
TGTGCCTGGACGGGGGAGCAGTACTTC
CAWTGEQYF
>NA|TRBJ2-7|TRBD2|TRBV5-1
TGCGCCAGCAGCCCGGGGGGGACCAATACCTACGAGCAGTACTTC
CASSPGGTNTYEQYF
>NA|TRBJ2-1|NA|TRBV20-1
TGCAGTGTCAGGGGCCGGGAGCAGTTCTTC
CSVRGREQFF
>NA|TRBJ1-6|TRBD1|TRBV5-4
TGTGCCAGCGTCGGGGATCCTAAGGGGGCCAATTCACCCCTCCACTTT
CASVGDPKGANSPLHF
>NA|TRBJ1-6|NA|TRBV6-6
TGTGCCAGCAGTTACTTGGGAGAATTACGGGGTTCACCCCTCCACTTT
CASSYLGELRGSPLHF
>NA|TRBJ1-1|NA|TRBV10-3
TGTGCCATCAGCTCACAGGGCTTGAACACTGAAGCTTTCTTT
CAISSQGLNTEAFF
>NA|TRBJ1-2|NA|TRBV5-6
TGTGCCAGCAGCTTCGGCCCGGTCGGGACTAACTATGGCTACACCTTC
CASSFGPVGTNYGYTF
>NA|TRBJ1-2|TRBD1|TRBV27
TGTGCCAGCGGGACAGGGCGGGGCTACACCTTC
CASGTGRGYTF
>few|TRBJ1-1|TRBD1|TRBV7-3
TGTGCCAGCAGCTCTGCAGGGGGGCGCCGGTCTGAAGCTTTCTTT
CASSSAGGRRSEAFF
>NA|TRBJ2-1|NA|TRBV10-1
TGCGCCAGCAGTGTAGGAGCTTCCTACAATGAGCAGTTCTTC
CASSVGASYNEQFF
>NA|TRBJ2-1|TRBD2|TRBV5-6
TGTGCCAGCAGCCGGACGGGACTAGCGGGGAATGAGCAGTTCTTC
CASSRTGLAGNEQFF
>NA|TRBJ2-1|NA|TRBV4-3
TGCGCCAGCAGCCAAGATCTCAAGGGGGGGCGCAATGAGCAGTTCTTC
CASSQDLKGGRNEQFF